The 27 T cell receptor beta chains presented below share a single source sample, sequenced in a study of cytomegalovirus exposure and HLA in healthy donors. 13 Jbeta primers and 60 Vbeta primers were used for the PCR. TCRdb keeps only in-frame clones here, not all; method: immunoSEQ multiplex PCR. The table lists over 75,000 clones, around 86% of them singletons. Material: PBMCs. These receptors all stem from a man younger than 45 in good health and CMV-seropositive.

The CDR3 nucleotides are TGTGCCAGCAGCGCCCCCCGCGGGACCAAAGAAGGGAACACCGGGGAGCTGTTTTTT. It is translated as CASSAPRGTKEGNTGELFF. V usage is TRBV5-4 and J usage is TRBJ2-2; D is possibly TRBD2 (6 bases). V was shortened by 4 bases and J by 1 base, with 23 bases between the two germline ends. The CDR3 has 19 amino acids. The germline V gene has CDR1 SGHNT and CDR2 YYREEE (reference sequence). Based on the CDR3 plus reference TRBV5-4 and TRBJ2-2, the full variable domain is ETGVTQSPTHLIKTRGQQVTLRCSSQSGHNTVSWYQQALGQGPQFIFQYYREEENGRGNFPPRFSGLQFPNYSSELNVNALELDDSALYLCASSAPRGTKEGNTGELFFGEGSRLTVL.

The V and J genes are TRBV10-2 and TRBJ1-1; 7 bases align to TRBD1. There are 17 residues in the CDR3. The J segment lost 1 base and the V segment lost 3 bases, leaving 11 bases of the junction unmatched. CDR1 and CDR2 from the germline V gene are WSHSY and SAAADI. The chain's CDR3 is CASSDPGQPKGNTEAFF. CDR3 DNA: TGCGCCAGCAGTGACCCGGGACAGCCGAAGGGGAACACTGAAGCTTTCTTT.

The V call is TRBV2, the J call TRBJ1-2; TRBD1 agrees at 8 bases. The V and J ends lost 6 bases and 8 bases, in that order; junction bases with no gene match: 17. The CDR3 totals 16 residues. Germline-derived CDR1 and CDR2 are SNHLY and FYNNEI. The CDR3 spells CASSAAGTGSKGGYTF. CDR3 DNA: TGTGCCAGCAGCGCGGCTGGGACAGGCAGTAAGGGAGGCTACACCTTC.

J is TRBJ2-5 and V is TRBV5-1; D is possibly TRBD1 (6 bases). V lost 1 base and J 4 bases, leaving 11 bases between the germline ends. CDR3 length equals 14 residues. Germline CDR1 is SGHRS and CDR2 is YFSETQ. The CDR3 coding sequence is TGCGCCAGCAGCTTGACAGGGTGGGGAGAGACCCAGTACTTC. This gives the protein CASSLTGWGETQYF.

The V and J genes are TRBV11-2 and TRBJ1-1; D might be TRBD1 (5 bases). The CDR3 has 14 residues. V lost 1 base and J lost 8, with 14 bases in between. CDR1 is SGHAT and CDR2 is FQNNGV in the germline V gene. CDR3 amino acids: CASSLVLRDSEAFF. The CDR3 DNA reads as TGTGCCAGCAGCTTAGTACTAAGGGACTCCGAAGCTTTCTTT. Based on the CDR3 plus reference TRBV11-2 and TRBJ1-1, the full variable domain is EAGVAQSPRYKIIEKRQSVAFWCNPISGHATLYWYQQILGQGPKLLIQFQNNGVVDDSQLPKDRFSAERLKGVDSTLKIQPAKLEDSAVYLCASSLVLRDSEAFFGQGTRLTVV.

The V and J genes are TRBV14 and TRBJ2-1; 9 positions agree with TRBD1. The CDR3 covers 15 residues. Trimming cost V 0 bases and J 7 bases; bases outside gene matches: 4. The germline gives CDR1 SGHDN, CDR2 FVKESK. For the CDR3, the DNA is TGTGCCAGCAGCCAAGATACAGGGGGCTGGAATGAGCAGTTCTTC. This gives the protein CASSQDTGGWNEQFF. Full variable domain (outside the CDR3, taken from reference TRBV14 and TRBJ2-1): EAGVTQFPSHSVIEKGQTVTLRCDPISGHDNLYWYRRVMGKEIKFLLHFVKESKQDESGMPNNRFLAERTGGTYSTLKVQPAELEDSGVYFCASSQDTGGWNEQFFGPGTRLTVL.

The V call is TRBV10-2, the J call TRBJ2-7, with TRBD1 identical over 7 bases. This CDR3 has 13 residues. Per germline, CDR1 WSHSY and CDR2 SAAADI. Germline trimming cut 4 bases from V and 3 bases from J; bases unmatched to any gene: 3. CDR3 sequence: CASSGRTGYEQYF. CDR3 bases: TGCGCCAGCAGTGGACGGACAGGCTACGAGCAGTACTTC.

This clone came up once. This chain links TRBV6-1 with TRBJ1-5, with 12 bases aligning to TRBD1. V lost 3 bases, J lost 7 bases, and 4 bases stayed unmatched. Germline V gene sequence: CDR1 MNHNS, CDR2 SASEGT. The CDR3 loop spans 15 amino acids. The CDR3 DNA follows: TGTGCCAGCAGTGAGGGACAGGGGGCAACCCAGCCCCAGCATTTT. Its protein product is CASSEGQGATQPQHF.

CDR3 in amino acids: CASTKGGEETQYF. In nucleotides, the CDR3 is TGTGCCAGCACCAAAGGGGGGGAAGAGACCCAGTACTTC. The chain joins TRBV28 to TRBJ2-5, with D possibly being TRBD2 (7 bases). The CDR3 is 13 amino acids. V lost 7 bases, J lost 3 bases, and 12 bases lay in between. The V gene's germline CDR1 is MDHEN and CDR2 SYDVKM.

The chain has TRBV10-3 and TRBJ1-1; possible D gene TRBD1, 5 bases. CDR3 length: 14 amino acids. Per the germline V gene, CDR1 is ENHRY and CDR2 is SYGVKD. The ends were cut back, 6 bases at V and 1 base at J, with 12 bases in the middle. The CDR3 region is CAISREQANTEAFF. For the CDR3, the DNA is TGTGCCATCAGCAGGGAACAGGCGAACACTGAAGCTTTCTTT.

The rearrangement uses TRBV4-2 and TRBJ2-2, with TRBD2 identical over 13 bases. From germline, CDR1 is LGHNA and CDR2 YNFKEQ. The V and J ends lost 2 bases and 5 bases, in that order; junction bases with no gene match: 11. The CDR3 loop spans 19 amino acids. Here the CDR3 DNA reads TGTGCCAGCAGCCAATTACCGGGACTAGCGGGACCGGGGACCGGGGAGCTGTTTTTT. Protein: CASSQLPGLAGPGTGELFF.

The rearrangement joins TRBV5-8 to TRBJ2-1, with no clear D. In germline, CDR1 is SGHTS, CDR2 YDEGEE. Trimming took 4 bases from V and 4 from J, leaving 3 bases between them. This CDR3 comprises 11 residues. The chain's CDR3 is CASSRYNEQFF. For the CDR3, the DNA is TGTGCCAGCAGCCGGTACAATGAGCAGTTCTTC.

The V gene is TRBV28, the J gene TRBJ2-3; TRBD2 agrees at 9 bases. The CDR3 loop spans 15 amino acids. V was pared by 4 bases and J by 4 bases, with 6 bases of the junction left unmatched. Germline CDR1 is MDHEN and CDR2 is SYDVKM. In nucleotides, the CDR3 is TGTGCCAGCAGTTCCTTAGCGGGAGCGGCAGATACGCAGTATTTT. It is translated as CASSSLAGAADTQYF.

The gene calls are TRBV28 and TRBJ1-4; D not certain. The germline V gene has CDR1 MDHEN and CDR2 SYDVKM. This CDR3 comprises 16 residues. Trimming pared 5 bases from V and 4 bases from J, leaving 17 bases between. The CDR3 is CASSPPPGLSNEKLFF. CDR3 bases: TGTGCCAGCAGTCCACCCCCCGGGTTAAGTAATGAAAAACTGTTTTTT.

The V gene is TRBV7-9, the J gene TRBJ2-1; 9 bases line up with TRBD2. The CDR3 sequence is 17 residues long. Per germline, CDR1 SEHNR and CDR2 FQNEAQ (reference sequence). After removal of 0 bases from V and 6 bases from J, the junction contained 9 bases not matched to a gene. CDR3 region: CASSLASGGRAGNEQFF. CDR3 nucleotides: TGTGCCAGCAGCTTAGCTTCTGGCGGGAGGGCCGGCAATGAGCAGTTCTTC.

The V gene is TRBV27, the J gene TRBJ2-6; TRBD2 matches at 10 bases. V trimming: 4 bases; J trimming: 3 bases; junction bases outside the gene matches: 6. Germline CDR1 MNHEY, CDR2 SMNVEV (reference sequence). The CDR3 length is 17 residues. CDR3 in DNA: TGTGCCAGCAGTTCCCCAGCGGGAGGGTATGGGGCCAACGTCCTGACTTTC. As protein: CASSSPAGGYGANVLTF.

V usage is TRBV13 and J usage is TRBJ1-2; weak D call: TRBD1 (6 bases). The germline V and J ends were trimmed by 5 bases and 7 bases, with 11 bases remaining between them. Germline CDR1 is PRHDT and CDR2 is FYEKMQ (reference sequence). The CDR3 length is 12 residues. CDR3 in amino acids: CASSVGTSGYTF. CDR3 bases: TGTGCCAGCAGCGTCGGGACAAGTGGCTACACCTTC.

The chain carries TRBV6-5 and TRBJ1-5, with D possibly matching TRBD1 (5 bases). The V gene lost 0 bases and the J gene lost 4 bases, with 10 bases spanning the gap. CDR1 is MNHEY and CDR2 is SVGAGI in the germline V gene. CDR3 size: 15 residues. CDR3 DNA sequence: TGTGCCAGCAGTTACTCGAATCGGGGGAATCAGCCCCAGCATTTT. This translates into CASSYSNRGNQPQHF.

The rearrangement joins TRBV5-5 to TRBJ1-5; 10 nucleotides align to TRBD1. Germline CDR1 is SGHKS and CDR2 is YYEKEE (reference sequence). Trimming cost V 2 bases and J 6 bases; bases outside gene matches: 8. The CDR3 covers 16 residues. The DNA for the CDR3 is TGTGCCAGCAGCTTCTCAGGGGACAGGGGAAGTCAGCCCCAGCATTTT. Encoded protein: CASSFSGDRGSQPQHF.

The chain joins TRBV2 to TRBJ2-2; D uncertain. The CDR3 extends over 14 amino acids. CDR1 SNHLY and CDR2 FYNNEI come from the germline V gene. Trimming stripped 8 bases from V and 0 bases from J, with 10 bases between. CDR3 loop: CASEEAANTGELFF. The CDR3 region has the DNA TGTGCCAGCGAAGAGGCCGCGAACACCGGGGAGCTGTTTTTT.

The J gene is TRBJ1-1, the V gene TRBV2, with TRBD1 matching over 8 bases. V lost 0 bases to trimming and J lost 8 bases; unmatched junction nucleotides: 8. Germline V gene sequence: CDR1 SNHLY, CDR2 FYNNEI. The CDR3 loop spans 15 amino acids. The CDR3 region has the DNA TGTGCCAGCAGTGAAGCGGGGTCAGGGGGCATGGAAGCTTTCTTT. Protein: CASSEAGSGGMEAFF.

CDR3 in DNA: TGTGCCAGCAGCCTAGGGCTTAGGGGGACCTCGGCCCAGCATTTT. It is translated as CASSLGLRGTSAQHF. V gene TRBV7-8 combines with J gene TRBJ1-5; possible D gene TRBD1, 6 bases. V lost 5 bases and J 11 bases, leaving 22 bases between the germline ends. CDR1 SGHVS and CDR2 FQNEAQ come from the germline V gene. The length of the CDR3 is 15 residues.

This clone was detected once. The V and J genes are TRBV7-6 and TRBJ2-3; 11 bases line up with TRBD2. Germline V gene data show CDR1 as SGHVS and CDR2 as FNYEAQ. Trimming at V came to 1 base and at J to 4 bases, leaving 4 bases not matched to a gene. This CDR3 has 16 amino acids. For the CDR3, the DNA is TGTGCCAGCAGCTTAGTAGCGGGAGGGGGGGCAGATACGCAGTATTTT. It specifies CASSLVAGGGADTQYF. Variable domain in full (rest from reference TRBV7-6 and TRBJ2-3): GAGVSQSPRYKVTKRGQDVALRCDPISGHVSLYWYRQALGQGPEFLTYFNYEAQQDKSGLPNDRFSAERPEGSISTLTIQRTEQRDSAMYRCASSLVAGGGADTQYFGPGTRLTVL.

The V gene is TRBV28, the J gene TRBJ2-1, with TRBD2 matching 8 bases. The trim removed 1 base at V and 7 bases at J, leaving 3 bases unmatched. The CDR3 length is 14 residues. CDR1 and CDR2 from the germline V gene are MDHEN and SYDVKM. DNA of the CDR3: TGTGCCAGCAGTTTATCGGGGGGGGCTAATGAGCAGTTCTTC. Translation: CASSLSGGANEQFF.

This chain joins TRBV5-1 and TRBJ2-7; D unresolved. Germline-derived CDR1 and CDR2 are SGHRS and YFSETQ. The CDR3 loop spans 15 amino acids. V was shortened by 0 bases and J by 3 bases, with 13 bases between the two germline ends. The DNA of the CDR3 is TGCGCCAGCAGCTTGGCCGGCGGCGTACTCTACGAGCAGTACTTC. Translation: CASSLAGGVLYEQYF.

This clone was counted a few times. This chain uses TRBV7-8 with TRBJ1-5; weak D call: TRBD1 (5 bases). With 5 bases removed from V and 1 base from J, the gap between germline ends came to 15 bases. There are 16 residues in the CDR3. Germline assignment: CDR1 SGHVS and CDR2 FQNEAQ. CDR3 loop: CASSPSGGLSNQPQHF. The CDR3 DNA is TGTGCCAGCAGCCCCTCGGGGGGGTTAAGCAATCAGCCCCAGCATTTT.

The rearrangement links TRBV19 to TRBJ1-1; D is perhaps TRBD1 (6 bases). Trimming shortened V by 9 bases and J by 4 bases, and 18 bases separated the two germline ends. Germline V gene data show CDR1 as LNHDA and CDR2 as SQIVND (reference sequence). CDR3 length: 14 residues. For the CDR3, the DNA is TGTGCCAGCCGCCTAAGGGGGGGAGGCACTGAAGCTTTCTTT. It is translated as CASRLRGGGTEAFF.